These 24 T cell receptor beta chains were all obtained from the same sample, sequenced in a study of OX40 agonist ivuxolimab in advanced cancers. Sequencing was performed with immunoSEQ multiplex PCR; in TCRdb, only in-frame clones are kept and a portion is missing. The sample lists tens of thousands of clones, about 80% occurring once. The starting material was CD4+ or CD8+ T cells sorted from blood, obtained in a trial of the OX40 agonist ivuxolimab. The receptor source for this set is an adult with an advanced solid tumor such as melanoma, head and neck, liver or kidney cancer.

V gene TRBV29-1 combines with J gene TRBJ2-5; the D gene is possibly TRBD1 (5 bases). Trimming took 5 bases from V and 2 from J, leaving 18 bases between them. The CDR3 totals 15 residues. Germline-derived CDR1 and CDR2 are SQVTM and ANQGSEA. This chain's CDR3 is CSVPEDLDNQETQYF. The CDR3 DNA sequence: TGCAGCGTTCCGGAAGATTTGGACAATCAAGAGACCCAGTACTTC.

This clone was seen just once. V gene TRBV2 combines with J gene TRBJ1-1; TRBD1 might be the D (6 bases). Germline V gene data show CDR1 as SNHLY and CDR2 as FYNNEI. The length of the CDR3 is 14 residues. The V gene lost 10 bases and the J gene lost 7 bases, with 22 bases spanning the gap. As DNA, the CDR3 is TGTGCCACCGGACACTTACAGGGCGCCCTTGAAGCTTTCTTT. It encodes CATGHLQGALEAFF.

The rearrangement links TRBV27 to TRBJ1-1; D is undetermined. Trimming took 3 bases from V and 5 from J, leaving 13 bases between them. The CDR3 is made up of 14 amino acids. The V gene's germline CDR1 is MNHEY and CDR2 SMNVEV (reference sequence). CDR3 nucleotide sequence: TGTGCCAGCAGTTTTTCGAGGTATGGGACTGAAGCTTTCTTT. Translating gives CASSFSRYGTEAFF.

This sequence joins TRBV5-1 and TRBJ2-2; 7 bases line up with TRBD1. The CDR3 contains 17 residues. V dropped 3 bases and J dropped 6; count of bases not matched to a gene: 14. Germline V gives CDR1 SGHRS, CDR2 YFSETQ. CDR3 sequence (DNA): TGCGCCAGCAGCTCCCCGTACGACAGGGTTATGCCCGGGGAGCTGTTTTTT. This sequence encodes CASSSPYDRVMPGELFF.

The V and J genes are TRBV5-1 and TRBJ1-1; D is possibly TRBD1 (6 bases). The CDR3 is 14 amino acids. CDR1 and CDR2 from the germline V gene are SGHRS and YFSETQ. V was trimmed by 0 bases and J by 8 bases, leaving 14 bases between them. The DNA of the CDR3 is TGCGCCAGCAGCTTGGGCGACAGGTTTCCAGAAGCTTTCTTT. Translation gives CASSLGDRFPEAFF.

The chain uses TRBV7-3 and TRBJ2-4; D assignment may be TRBD1 or TRBD2 (6 bases each). This CDR3 is built from 13 residues. V lost 2 bases, J lost 8 bases, and 10 bases lay in between. Germline CDR1 SGHTA, CDR2 FQGTGA. The CDR3 spells CASSLYREDIQYF. Written as DNA, the CDR3 is TGTGCCAGCAGCTTATACAGGGAGGACATTCAGTACTTC.

This clone appeared once. The V and J genes are TRBV14 and TRBJ1-1, with 7 positions matching TRBD1. Losses at the gene ends were 4 bases for V and 1 base for J; bases not matched to a gene: 6. The CDR3 has 15 residues. Germline V gene sequence: CDR1 SGHDN, CDR2 FVKESK. The chain's CDR3 is CASSPQTGSNTEAFF. As DNA, the CDR3 is TGTGCCAGCAGCCCCCAGACAGGGTCGAACACTGAAGCTTTCTTT.

The rearrangement uses TRBV6-6 and TRBJ1-1; D is undetermined. V gave up 2 bases and J gave up 1 base, with 2 bases separating them. Germline CDR1 reads MNHNY; CDR2 reads SVGAGI (reference sequence). The CDR3 runs to 12 residues. The DNA for the CDR3 is TGTGCCAGCAGTTACAGGAACACTGAAGCTTTCTTT. It is translated as CASSYRNTEAFF.

The genes are TRBV7-6 and TRBJ2-2, with 12 nucleotides matching TRBD1. V lost 5 bases and J lost 1; bases outside the gene matches: 5. This CDR3 is built from 17 residues. The germline CDR1 and CDR2 sequences are SGHVS and FNYEAQ. The CDR3 nucleotides are TGTGCCAGCAGCCGGGACAGGGGGCAACAGAACACCGGGGAGCTGTTTTTT. Its protein product is CASSRDRGQQNTGELFF.

The CDR3 sequence: CASSLGQGGLEQYF. DNA for the CDR3: TGTGCCAGCAGCTTGGGACAGGGCGGTCTCGAGCAGTACTTC. The rearrangement uses TRBV5-6 and TRBJ2-7; 7 nucleotides line up with TRBD1. The J segment lost 6 bases and the V segment lost 0 bases, leaving 6 bases of the junction unmatched. This CDR3 has 14 residues. In germline, CDR1 is SGHDT, CDR2 YYEEEE. The whole variable domain, remainder taken from reference TRBV5-6 and TRBJ2-7, is DAGVTQSPTHLIKTRGQQVTLRCSPKSGHDTVSWYQQALGQGPQFIFQYYEEEERQRGNFPDRFSGHQFPNYSSELNVNALLLGDSALYLCASSLGQGGLEQYFGPGTRLTVT.

The chain recombines TRBV29-1 with TRBJ2-1; TRBD1 aligns across 7 bases. The germline CDR1 and CDR2 sequences are SQVTM and ANQGSEA. The junction had 14 bases not matched to a gene; V was cut back by 7 bases and J by 8 bases. The CDR3 loop spans 14 amino acids. The CDR3 region is CSAGAGGPRDEQFF. For the CDR3, the DNA is TGCAGCGCCGGGGCAGGGGGTCCCAGGGATGAGCAGTTCTTC.

Here the CDR3 reads CSAKGTYEQYF. CDR3 DNA: TGCAGTGCCAAGGGGACCTACGAGCAGTACTTC. The chain joins TRBV20-1 to TRBJ2-7; D perhaps matches TRBD1 (5 bases). V was clipped by 6 bases and J by 2 bases, with 8 bases between them. This CDR3 is 11 amino acids long. Germline CDR1 reads DFQATT; CDR2 reads SNEGSKA (reference sequence).

The chain combines TRBV5-5 with TRBJ1-3; no clear D. Trimming stripped 2 bases from V and 0 bases from J, with 9 bases between. CDR1 is SGHKS, CDR2 YYEKEE, per germline (reference sequence). The CDR3 length is 15 residues. The CDR3 is CASSFGPISGNTIYF. Written as DNA, the CDR3 is TGTGCCAGCAGCTTCGGACCGATCTCTGGAAACACCATATATTTT.

This clone was observed a single time. V and J are TRBV5-6 and TRBJ1-2, with a weak D call TRBD1 (5 bases). Germline-derived CDR1 and CDR2 are SGHDT and YYEEEE. The CDR3 is 13 residues long. The V and J ends lost 0 bases and 6 bases respectively, with 9 bases between them. CDR3 in amino acids: CASSLGRGHGYTF. The CDR3 nucleotides are TGTGCCAGCAGCTTGGGAAGGGGACATGGCTACACCTTC.

CDR3: CASRAGTSGTDTQYF. The CDR3 bases are TGCGCCAGCAGGGCCGGGACTAGCGGCACAGATACGCAGTATTTT. The chain recombines TRBV5-1 with TRBJ2-3; 10 nucleotides line up with TRBD2. The CDR3 spans 15 residues. V lost 5 bases to trimming and J lost 1 base; unmatched junction nucleotides: 4. Germline V gene lookup returns CDR1 SGHRS and CDR2 YFSETQ.

V gene TRBV4-2 combines with J gene TRBJ1-6; tentative D call: TRBD1 (5 bases). This CDR3 is built from 16 residues. The germline V and J ends were trimmed by 0 bases and 8 bases, with 14 bases remaining between them. CDR1 LGHNA and CDR2 YNFKEQ come from the germline V gene. The chain's CDR3 is CASSQDRGATDSPLHF. CDR3 bases: TGTGCCAGCAGCCAAGATCGCGGGGCCACGGATTCACCCCTCCACTTT.

The chain employs TRBV2 and TRBJ1-2; the match to TRBD1 covers 7 bases. The CDR3 contains 13 residues. J lost 2 bases, V lost 6 bases, and 3 bases had no gene match. Germline lookup yields CDR1 SNHLY and CDR2 FYNNEI. The CDR3 DNA is TGTGCCAGCAGAGGACAGGCCAACTATGGCTACACCTTC. Protein product: CASRGQANYGYTF.

V is TRBV6-5 and J is TRBJ1-1, with TRBD1 matching over 7 bases. The CDR3 is 15 residues long. CDR1 and CDR2 from the germline V gene are MNHEY and SVGAGI. V gave up 6 bases and J gave up 3 bases; unmatched junction bases: 10. The CDR3 nucleotides are TGTGCCAGCAGGCTTAACCGGGACAGATACACTGAAGCTTTCTTT. Translated: CASRLNRDRYTEAFF.

This clone occurred a few times. The chain employs TRBV11-2 and TRBJ1-1; 10 nucleotides line up with TRBD1. The CDR3 has 14 amino acids. Germline-derived CDR1 and CDR2 are SGHAT and FQNNGV. Germline trimming cut 3 bases from V and 6 bases from J; bases unmatched to any gene: 4. The CDR3 coding sequence is TGTGCCAGCAGCTTGGGACAGGGGAGAGCTGAAGCTTTCTTT. Protein sequence: CASSLGQGRAEAFF.

This chain joins TRBV19 and TRBJ1-4, with a possible D match to TRBD1 (5 bases). CDR1 and CDR2 from the germline V gene are LNHDA and SQIVND (reference sequence). V was pared by 3 bases and J by 1 base, with 12 bases between. This CDR3 region has 16 residues. The chain's CDR3 is CASSIHSGGTNEKLFF. The CDR3 DNA is TGTGCCAGTAGTATCCACTCGGGGGGAACTAATGAAAAACTGTTTTTT.

The rearrangement links TRBV5-4 to TRBJ1-4; D is possibly TRBD1 (6 bases). The CDR3 runs 14 residues. Deletions cut 4 bases from V and 7 bases from J, with 14 bases between. CDR1 and CDR2 (germline): SGHNT, YYREEE (reference sequence). The CDR3 DNA sequence: TGTGCCAGCAGCCCTACAGGGAAGGGTGAAAAACTGTTTTTT. It encodes CASSPTGKGEKLFF.

This clone was observed a handful of times. This sequence joins TRBV6-6 and TRBJ2-7, with 7 nucleotides matching TRBD2. Trimming removed 1 base from V and 2 bases from J; junction bases left unmatched: 8. CDR3 length: 16 amino acids. The germline CDR1 and CDR2 sequences are MNHNY and SVGAGI (reference sequence). For the CDR3, the DNA is TGTGCCAGCAGTTACTTGGGGGAGGGATCTGCCTACGAGCAGTACTTC. This translates into CASSYLGEGSAYEQYF.

The chain has TRBV27 and TRBJ1-6; D is unclear. This CDR3 has 13 amino acids. V was cut by 4 bases and J by 3 bases, with 4 bases left in between. Germline V gene data show CDR1 as MNHEY and CDR2 as SMNVEV (reference sequence). For the CDR3, the DNA is TGTGCCAGCAGTTGGGACTATAATTCACCCCTCCACTTT. It translates to CASSWDYNSPLHF.

This chain links TRBV5-5 with TRBJ1-1, with D possibly matching TRBD1 (6 bases). The CDR3 sequence is 14 residues long. The germline V and J ends were trimmed by 3 bases and 4 bases, with 13 bases remaining between them. Germline loops: CDR1 SGHKS, CDR2 YYEKEE (reference sequence). The CDR3, as DNA: TGTGCCAGCAGCTGGTCCAGGGGAGGCACTGAAGCTTTCTTT. Its protein is CASSWSRGGTEAFF.